Each of the 30 T cell receptor beta chains below was sequenced from the same sample in a study of shared clonotypes between healthy human individuals. Here immunoSEQ multiplex PCR was the method, and the copy in TCRdb shows in-frame clones only, minus some. The sample shows around 700,000 clones, more than 70% of them seen only once. The sequencing sample was made of memory CD4+ T cells sorted from blood. Indicated subset: CD45RA-negative fraction. These receptors were taken from a woman aged 30 to 39 in good health.

The V call is TRBV30, the J call TRBJ1-3, with D maybe TRBD1 (6 bases). Per germline, CDR1 GTSNPN and CDR2 SVGIG (reference sequence). The V gene lost 8 bases and the J gene lost 3 bases, with 14 bases spanning the gap. The CDR3 is 13 amino acids. This CDR3 is CAASSGDGNTIYF. DNA of the CDR3: TGTGCCGCCTCATCAGGGGATGGAAACACCATATATTTT.

A few counts support this clone. The rearrangement uses TRBV6-6 and TRBJ1-1, with D possibly being TRBD1 (5 bases). The CDR3 has 11 residues. The germline V and J ends were trimmed by 8 bases and 11 bases, with 15 bases remaining between them. Germline CDR1 and CDR2: MNHNY and SVGAGI (reference sequence). Here the CDR3 DNA reads TGTGCCAGCCTAGGGCGGGGGGATGCTTTCTTT. The encoded protein is CASLGRGDAFF.

J is TRBJ2-7 and V is TRBV5-1; TRBD1 agrees at 11 bases. Looked up from germline, CDR1 is SGHRS and CDR2 is YFSETQ. Losses at the gene ends were 4 bases for V and 8 bases for J; bases not matched to a gene: 8. The CDR3 contains 14 residues. The CDR3 protein is CASSQGTGGGQQYF. CDR3 coding DNA: TGCGCCAGCAGCCAAGGGACAGGGGGTGGGCAGCAGTACTTC.

The V call is TRBV29-1, the J call TRBJ2-1, with D perhaps TRBD1 or TRBD2 (7 bases each). This CDR3 has 17 residues. Trimming pared 7 bases from V and 0 bases from J, leaving 22 bases between. CDR1 SQVTM and CDR2 ANQGSEA come from the germline V gene. CDR3 in amino acids: CSAPGGGSSSSYNEQFF. The CDR3 region has the DNA TGCAGCGCCCCAGGGGGGGGGTCCTCAAGCTCCTACAATGAGCAGTTCTTC.

V gene TRBV2 combines with J gene TRBJ2-5, with 12 bases matching TRBD2. CDR1 and CDR2 from the germline V gene are SNHLY and FYNNEI. The V and J ends lost 4 bases and 2 bases, in that order; junction bases with no gene match: 5. The CDR3 has 16 amino acids. For the CDR3, the DNA is TGTGCCAGCAGTGGCGGACTAGCGGGGACACAAGAGACCCAGTACTTC. Translated, it gives CASSGGLAGTQETQYF.

This clone was counted a single time. The gene calls are TRBV28 and TRBJ1-2; 7 bases agree with TRBD1. Germline-derived CDR1 and CDR2 are MDHEN and SYDVKM. J gave up 4 bases and V 6 bases, and 11 bases lay outside the gene matches. The CDR3 contains 15 residues. CDR3 protein: CASSLRQGPRYGYTF. CDR3 bases: TGTGCCAGCAGCTTGAGACAGGGTCCCCGCTATGGCTACACCTTC.

The chain has TRBV19 and TRBJ2-7; D remains unclear. Per the germline V gene, CDR1 is LNHDA and CDR2 is SQIVND (reference sequence). The CDR3 has 15 residues. Trimming pared 3 bases from V and 0 bases from J, leaving 12 bases between. The CDR3 coding sequence is TGTGCCAGTAGTATGAACGGACGAAGCTCCTACGAGCAGTACTTC. Amino acid sequence: CASSMNGRSSYEQYF.

The chain's CDR3 is CASSRGLQSAGNTIYF. In nucleotides, the CDR3 is TGTGCCAGTAGTAGAGGACTCCAAAGTGCTGGAAACACCATATATTTT. The V gene is TRBV19, the J gene TRBJ1-3; D remains ambiguous. The germline gives CDR1 LNHDA, CDR2 SQIVND (reference sequence). The CDR3 is 16 amino acids. The V and J ends lost 4 bases and 2 bases respectively, with 15 bases between them. Filled out from reference TRBV19 and TRBJ1-3, the complete variable domain reads DGGITQSPKYLFRKEGQNVTLSCEQNLNHDAMYWYRQDPGQGLRLIYYSQIVNDFQKGDIAEGYSVSREKKESFPLTVTSAQKNPTAFYLCASSRGLQSAGNTIYFGEGSWLTVV.

This chain joins TRBV28 and TRBJ2-2; no clear D gene. V gave up 7 bases and J gave up 5 bases, with 8 bases separating them. Per germline, CDR1 MDHEN and CDR2 SYDVKM. The CDR3 is 12 amino acids. The CDR3 bases are TGTGCCAGCAATCGATGGACCGGGGAGCTGTTTTTT. This translates into CASNRWTGELFF.

Points on this clone: It may be a read error: a sequence one base away is much more abundant. At the DNA level, this CDR3 is encoded by other sequences in the same sample as well. This chain links TRBV28 with TRBJ1-2, with a weak D call TRBD1 (6 bases). Germline CDR1 and CDR2: MDHEN and SYDVKM. The germline V and J ends were trimmed by 5 bases and 3 bases, with 10 bases remaining between them. The CDR3 extends over 13 amino acids. CDR3 protein: CASSLQGDYGYTF. CDR3 DNA sequence: TGTGCCAGCAGTCTACAGGGAGACTATGGCTACACCTTC.

The chain joins TRBV28 to TRBJ2-2; 8 positions agree with TRBD2. Germline CDR1 and CDR2: MDHEN and SYDVKM. Losses at the gene ends were 1 base for V and 2 bases for J; bases not matched to a gene: 6. This CDR3 is built from 17 residues. The CDR3 sequence is CASSLSGLAGNTGELFF. CDR3 nucleotide sequence: TGTGCCAGCAGTTTATCTGGGTTAGCGGGAAACACCGGGGAGCTGTTTTTT.

This clone was seen just once. The V and J genes are TRBV7-3 and TRBJ2-1; D gene unclear. The V end lost 5 bases, the J end lost 1 base, and 12 bases lay between the germline ends. CDR1 and CDR2 (germline): SGHTA, FQGTGA. There are 15 residues in the CDR3. CDR3 amino acids: CASSPRGVSYNEQFF. CDR3 DNA sequence: TGTGCCAGCAGCCCCCGCGGTGTTTCCTACAATGAGCAGTTCTTC. The full variable domain, with the rest looked up from reference TRBV7-3 and TRBJ2-1, is GAGVSQTPSNKVTEKGKYVELRCDPISGHTALYWYRQSLGQGPEFLIYFQGTGAADDSGLPNDRFFAVRPEGSVSTLKIQRTERGDSAVYLCASSPRGVSYNEQFFGPGTRLTVL.

The V and J genes are TRBV2 and TRBJ2-7; tentative D call: TRBD1 (6 bases). V lost 6 bases and J lost 0, with 15 bases in between. The CDR3 contains 15 residues. Per the germline V gene, CDR1 is SNHLY and CDR2 is FYNNEI. The CDR3 reads CASSPRGSLSYEQYF. The CDR3 region has the DNA TGTGCCAGCAGCCCCAGGGGATCCCTCTCCTACGAGCAGTACTTC.

The chain employs TRBV11-3 and TRBJ2-7, with D perhaps being TRBD1 or TRBD2 (5 bases each). The V gene's germline CDR1 is SGHNT and CDR2 YENEEA. The ends were cut back, 5 bases at V and 1 base at J, with 18 bases in the middle. This CDR3 is 16 amino acids long. CDR3 region: CASSAPFEGPSYEQYF. The CDR3 DNA reads as TGTGCCAGCAGCGCCCCCTTCGAGGGACCTTCCTACGAGCAGTACTTC.

The gene calls are TRBV29-1 and TRBJ2-5; TRBD2 matches at 10 bases. The ends lost 6 bases at V and 5 bases at J; junction bases unmatched: 9. The CDR3 consists of 14 residues. The germline V gene encodes CDR1 SQVTM and CDR2 ANQGSEA. DNA for the CDR3: TGCAGCGTCCGGACTAGCGGAGGAGTGGAGACCCAGTACTTC. Residues: CSVRTSGGVETQYF.

As to this clone: A far larger clone is one nucleotide away, so this likely arose from a read error. The sample carries other DNA sequences with the same CDR3. The V gene is TRBV4-1, the J gene TRBJ1-4; a weak D match, TRBD1 (5 bases). The CDR3 has 14 residues. Germline CDR1 is MGHRA and CDR2 is YSYEKL. Trimming cost V 3 bases and J 7 bases, with 12 bases left between them. For the CDR3, the DNA is TGCGCCAGCAGCCACGGACGGGACGCTGAAAAACTGTTTTTT. Its translation: CASSHGRDAEKLFF.

The chain carries TRBV5-6 and TRBJ2-1; TRBD1 aligns across 8 bases. Losses at the gene ends were 5 bases for V and 3 bases for J; bases not matched to a gene: 7. The CDR3 loop spans 15 amino acids. Germline loops: CDR1 SGHDT, CDR2 YYEEEE. CDR3 nucleotide sequence: TGTGCCAGCAGTTCCGGGACAGGAGACTACAATGAGCAGTTCTTC. Translation: CASSSGTGDYNEQFF.

The chain has TRBV7-2 and TRBJ2-7; the D is unclear. Trimming pared 2 bases from V and 2 bases from J, leaving 10 bases between. This CDR3 spans 14 amino acids. CDR1 is SGHTA and CDR2 is FQGNSA in the germline V gene. The CDR3 nucleotides read TGTGCCAGCAGCTTATACCTGGCTACCTACGAGCAGTACTTC. Amino acid sequence: CASSLYLATYEQYF.

The chain combines TRBV30 with TRBJ2-2; the D is unclear. Germline values: CDR1 GTSNPN, CDR2 SVGIG (reference sequence). This CDR3 has 15 residues. Trimming removed 6 bases from V and 6 bases from J, with 20 bases in between. The CDR3 region has the DNA TGTGCCTGTGGTGTCTGGGTTGGTACTGCCGGGGAGCTGTTTTTT. It is translated as CACGVWVGTAGELFF. Looking up the rest from reference TRBV30 and TRBJ2-2 gives the full variable domain: SQTIHQWPATLVQPVGSPLSLECTVEGTSNPNLYWYRQAAGRGLQLLFYSVGIGQISSEVPQNLSASRPQDRQFILSSKKLLLSDSGFYLCACGVWVGTAGELFFGEGSRLTVL.

This rearrangement joins TRBV28 to TRBJ1-5; D possibly corresponds to TRBD1 (6 bases). CDR1 MDHEN and CDR2 SYDVKM come from the germline V gene. The length of the CDR3 is 15 residues. Deletions cut 4 bases from V and 6 bases from J, with 16 bases between. DNA of the CDR3: TGTGCCAGCAGTTCCGAACAGGGAGGCAGTCAGCCCCAGCATTTT. Encoded protein: CASSSEQGGSQPQHF.

The rearrangement links TRBV2 to TRBJ2-2; 11 bases map to TRBD2. There are 15 residues in the CDR3. Looked up from germline, CDR1 is SNHLY and CDR2 is FYNNEI. V lost 4 bases and J lost 5; bases outside the gene matches: 3. CDR3 protein: CASSVLAGVTGELFF. The CDR3 DNA reads TGTGCCAGCAGTGTACTAGCGGGAGTAACCGGGGAGCTGTTTTTT. Based on the CDR3 plus reference TRBV2 and TRBJ2-2, the full variable domain is EPEVTQTPSHQVTQMGQEVILRCVPISNHLYFYWYRQILGQKVEFLVSFYNNEISEKSEIFDDQFSVERPDGSNFTLKIRSTKLEDSAMYFCASSVLAGVTGELFFGEGSRLTVL.

The rearrangement uses TRBV30 and TRBJ2-2, with D hard to call. Looked up from germline, CDR1 is GTSNPN and CDR2 is SVGIG (reference sequence). Trimming shortened V by 4 bases and J by 5 bases, and 11 bases separated the two germline ends. CDR3 length: 13 amino acids. CDR3 nucleotide sequence: TGTGCCTGGACATATGTGCAAACCGGGGAGCTGTTTTTT. It codes for CAWTYVQTGELFF.

The chain links TRBV6-1 to TRBJ1-1; D is perhaps TRBD1 (5 bases). Deletions cut 2 bases from V and 8 bases from J, with 12 bases between. Germline CDR1 MNHNS, CDR2 SASEGT. CDR3 size: 13 residues. DNA of the CDR3: TGTGCCAGCAGTGAAAGGGCCAGGGAAGAAGCTTTCTTT. Encoded protein: CASSERAREEAFF.

A few counts support this clone. V usage is TRBV5-1 and J usage is TRBJ1-2; D is perhaps TRBD1 (6 bases). With 7 bases removed from V and 1 base from J, the gap between germline ends came to 20 bases. Per the germline V gene, CDR1 is SGHRS and CDR2 is YFSETQ. This CDR3 has 16 amino acids. As DNA, the CDR3 is TGCGCCAGCGGTCTGGGACAAGCAACTTTTAACTATGGCTACACCTTC. Translated: CASGLGQATFNYGYTF.

The chain joins TRBV19 to TRBJ2-1; D is possibly TRBD1 (5 bases). The V end was cut by 4 bases, the J end by 5 bases, with 15 bases between. From germline, CDR1 is LNHDA and CDR2 SQIVND (reference sequence). This CDR3 is 15 amino acids long. CDR3 coding DNA: TGTGCCAGTAGTACGAGGATTTCGGACAACAATGAGCAGTTCTTC. Translation gives CASSTRISDNNEQFF.

The rearrangement joins TRBV2 to TRBJ2-7; 9 bases are shared with TRBD1. After removal of 2 bases from V and 2 bases from J, the junction contained 4 bases not matched to a gene. The germline gives CDR1 SNHLY, CDR2 FYNNEI. This CDR3 has 15 residues. The DNA of the CDR3 is TGTGCCAGCAGTGAAAGGACAGGGGTAACCTACGAGCAGTACTTC. Translation gives CASSERTGVTYEQYF.

The CDR3: CASSHDRQYTGELFF. The CDR3 DNA follows: TGCGCCAGCAGCCACGACAGGCAGTACACCGGGGAGCTGTTTTTT. The chain couples TRBV4-1 to TRBJ2-2; possible D gene TRBD1, 6 bases. This CDR3 is built from 15 residues. Trimming shortened V by 3 bases and J by 3 bases, and 11 bases separated the two germline ends. CDR1 is MGHRA and CDR2 is YSYEKL in the germline V gene.

The V call is TRBV7-3, the J call TRBJ2-1, with D maybe TRBD2 (5 bases). This CDR3 has 14 residues. V gave up 4 bases and J gave up 6 bases, with 13 bases separating them. Germline CDR1 reads SGHTA; CDR2 reads FQGTGA. Here the CDR3 DNA reads TGTGCCAGCAGCTCGAGTAGGGCGGGCAATGAGCAGTTCTTC. Protein: CASSSSRAGNEQFF.

V is TRBV28 and J is TRBJ2-7; possible D gene TRBD1, 5 bases. The CDR3 is 14 residues long. Trimming took 10 bases from V and 5 from J, leaving 21 bases between them. CDR1 is MDHEN, CDR2 SYDVKM, per germline. The CDR3 DNA reads as TGTGCCACCAACTTGCACCGAACGACAGACGAGCAGTACTTC. It yields the protein CATNLHRTTDEQYF.

The chain has TRBV5-4 and TRBJ2-7; 9 bases are shared with TRBD1. The ends lost 7 bases at V and 5 bases at J; junction bases unmatched: 7. CDR1 and CDR2 (germline): SGHNT, YYREEE (reference sequence). This CDR3 has 13 residues. The CDR3 coding sequence is TGTGCCAGCCACATGACAGGGGGACACGAGCAGTACTTC. This encodes CASHMTGGHEQYF.